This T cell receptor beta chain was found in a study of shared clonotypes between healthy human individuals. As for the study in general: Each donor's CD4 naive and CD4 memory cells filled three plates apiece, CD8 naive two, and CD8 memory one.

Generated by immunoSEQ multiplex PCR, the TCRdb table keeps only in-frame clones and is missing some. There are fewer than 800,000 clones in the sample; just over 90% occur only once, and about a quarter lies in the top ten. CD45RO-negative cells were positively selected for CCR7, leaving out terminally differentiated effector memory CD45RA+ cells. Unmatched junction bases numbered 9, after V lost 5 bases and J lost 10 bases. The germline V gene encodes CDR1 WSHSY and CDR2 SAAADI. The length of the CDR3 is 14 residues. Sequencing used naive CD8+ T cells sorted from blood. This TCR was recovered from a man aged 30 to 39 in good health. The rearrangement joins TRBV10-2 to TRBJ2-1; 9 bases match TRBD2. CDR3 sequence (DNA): TGCGCCAGCAGTCTAGCGGGATCCGCGGGGGAGCAGTTCTTC. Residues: CASSLAGSAGEQFF.